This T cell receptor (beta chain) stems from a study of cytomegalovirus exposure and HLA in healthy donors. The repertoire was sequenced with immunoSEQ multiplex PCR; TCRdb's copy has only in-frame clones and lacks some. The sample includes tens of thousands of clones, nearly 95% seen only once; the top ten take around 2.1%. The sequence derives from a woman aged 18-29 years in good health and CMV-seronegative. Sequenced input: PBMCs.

The CDR3 here is CASSLAGVEQFF. The CDR3 region has the DNA TGTGCCAGCAGCTTGGCAGGGGTTGAGCAGTTCTTC. The chain carries TRBV7-9 and TRBJ2-1, with D tentatively TRBD1 (6 bases). The CDR3 length is 12 residues. V lost 3 bases to trimming and J lost 9 bases, with 9 bases between them. The germline V gene encodes CDR1 SEHNR and CDR2 FQNEAQ (reference sequence).